A single T cell receptor (beta chain) is shown here with its context. The data were obtained in a study of PD-L1 blockade in urothelial cancer. Every PCR received spiked-in synthetic TCR analog templates. The method was immunoSEQ multiplex PCR; TCRdb's version includes in-frame clones alone and lacks a portion of them. The data show roughly 50,000 clones, roughly 80% seen once. The V gene's germline CDR1 is SGHRS and CDR2 YFSETQ. The V and J ends lost 3 bases and 1 base, in that order; junction bases with no gene match: 7. The CDR3 consists of 16 residues. Specified time point: pretreatment peripheral blood.

This rearrangement joins TRBV5-1 to TRBJ1-1, with 9 bases fitting TRBD1. Sequenced material: PBMCs, taken around atezolizumab (anti-PD-L1) treatment. The receptor's source is an older man with urothelial cancer. The CDR3 region has the DNA TGCGCCAGCAGCTCCGGGACAGGGTGGGCGAACACTGAAGCTTTCTTT. Its translation: CASSSGTGWANTEAFF.